This note documents a single TCR beta chain sequence. Its recognized antigen is unknown. No much larger clone exists at a distance of one base, and base qualities are not known. The record originates from a study of long-term antiretroviral therapy in people with HIV (dated by TCRdb to the early 2020s). Some background on the complete study: The earliest samples were collected about a decade before the 2015 WHO recommendation for immediate ART, when ART was typically delayed until CD4 counts fell. A retrospective serial study tested whether changes in peripheral blood TRB repertoire composition and diversity were associated with ART initiation and durable HIV suppression. The cohort contributed over 150 cryopreserved PBMC samples from about 33 adults with confirmed HIV infection, collected serially over a mean of about six years (range 1-12). Among the 30 or so participants with HIV, about a dozen were female. No cross-contamination during QIAcube processing turned up in test extractions that ran a monoclonal T-cell line alongside some 34 polyclonal samples.

To be included, a participant needed at least one PBMC sample from before ART initiation plus at least two post-ART samples. Every participant with HIV received treatment in the United States of America. Before DNA extraction, cryopreserved samples of roughly 0.85-11 million PBMC were thawed and then washed. At the time of the earliest PBMC sample for each participant with HIV, ages ranged from about 23 to 60 years. PBMC samples were contributed by each participant from 1-4 timepoints before ART initiation and 2-8 timepoints after ART initiation, with a median of 7 samples. Serial HIV viral load, CD4+ T-cell count, ART history and demographic data were obtained for every participant. Genomic DNA was extracted from unsorted PBMC with a Qiagen kit on a QIAcube, with processing performed in batches of 12 samples. At the junction V is shortened by 4 bases and J by 1 base, with 14 bases in between. From the germline V gene, CDR1 is SGHRS and CDR2 is YFSETQ. The CDR3 sequence holds 15 residues, the cysteine and phenylalanine included. This entry keeps only the CDR3 DNA: 45 bases, framed from base 1.

The paper's findings and limits, for the study overall: Because pre-ART samples had limited cell numbers, profiling was done on unsorted PBMC rather than on sorted CD4+ and CD8+ T cells. The samples span the years 2004 to 2017, and the ART regimens used at that time may not be as effective as current regimens. Expanded TRB clones identified before ART initiation dominated the repertoire at all time points, although this dominance fluctuated and declined in many PLHIV after ART. Inferences about post-ART repertoire changes were limited because no data were available on ART adherence, viral resistance or therapy changes. Narrower CDR3 length ranges were observed in HIV repertoires than in controls, and an antigen-experienced repertoire with only a slight naive shift after ART was suggested by the network structure. Starting ART was linked to a significant rise in TRB diversity, yet even with long-term ART the diversity remained significantly lower than in transplant donor controls. Limited PBMC availability meant only the TCR beta chain was sequenced, without alpha chain pairing.

The immunoSEQ hsTCRB v3.0 assay was used at survey level resolution to sequence the TRB variable region. The target sequencing depth for TRB was about 40,000-55,000 T-cell genomes per sample. TRB libraries were pooled and sequenced on an Illumina MiSeq using a v3 150-cycle kit. Per the original workflow: Repertoire analysis ran in R within a reproducible Nextflow workflow covering QC, data transformation and analysis. LymphoSeq2, an R package for exploring AIRR-Seq data, was used to implement custom analyses. A few samples that produced fewer than 5000 total TRB sequences were removed, so some 190 HIV repertoires were analyzed. Among the 180 to 200 retained HIV repertoires, some 60 were collected before ART initiation and approximately 130 were collected after ART initiation. Repertoires were downsampled to 5000 TRB nucleotide sequences, with summary statistics averaged over 100 downsampling iterations. The analysis kept only TRB sequences whose CDR3 regions were at least seven amino acids long. Diversity was assessed using a clonality score derived from Shannon entropy and using the Gini coefficient. Repertoire networks linked the top 5000 CDR3 amino acid sequences whenever two sequences differed by an edit distance of one. GLIPH2 predicted antigen specificity groups and MHC restriction for TRB CDR3 amino acid sequences. Known CMV, EBV, HIV or tissue antigen associations were flagged by matching CDR3 amino acid sequences against VDJdb and McPAS-TCR. Pre-ART, post-ART and control groups were compared with Wilcoxon signed-rank tests and Holm-Bonferroni correction. Drawn from immuneACCESS, this table holds only the in-frame rearrangements with V and J called that TCRdb kept. Clones are partly lost; checked studies trace under half to an unresolved V gene and leave the rest unexplained. Clone size and V and J calls were adopted from that table, with D and trimming inferred from the DNA. This sample has tens of thousands of clones in its table, and about 90% of those were observed once. The ten largest account for 13% of the sample.

The rearrangement joined TRBV5-1 to TRBJ1-1; a confident D gene designation cannot be given. The sequence was collected from a man aged 18-30 years with HIV. This specimen was unsorted PBMCs, taken 1.1 years after starting antiretroviral therapy. This receptor carries the CDR3 CASSPMGTSNTEAFF. In nucleotide form, the sequence is TGCGCCAGCAGCCCGATGGGCACCTCGAACACTGAAGCTTTCTTT.